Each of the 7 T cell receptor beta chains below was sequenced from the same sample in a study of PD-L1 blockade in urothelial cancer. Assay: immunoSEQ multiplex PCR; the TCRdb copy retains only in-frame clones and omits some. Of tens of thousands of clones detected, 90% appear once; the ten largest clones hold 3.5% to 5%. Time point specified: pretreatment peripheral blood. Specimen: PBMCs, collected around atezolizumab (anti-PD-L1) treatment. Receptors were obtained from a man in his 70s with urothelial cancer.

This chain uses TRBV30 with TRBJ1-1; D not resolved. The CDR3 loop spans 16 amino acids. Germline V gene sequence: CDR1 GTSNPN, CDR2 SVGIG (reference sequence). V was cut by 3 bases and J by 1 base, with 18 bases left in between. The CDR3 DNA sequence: TGTGCCTGGAGGTTGACGCCGGGGATGAAGAACACTGAAGCTTTCTTT. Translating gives CAWRLTPGMKNTEAFF.

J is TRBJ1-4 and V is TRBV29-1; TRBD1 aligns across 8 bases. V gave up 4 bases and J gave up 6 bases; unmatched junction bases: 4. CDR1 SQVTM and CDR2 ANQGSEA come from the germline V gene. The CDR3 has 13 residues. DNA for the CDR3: TGCAGCGTTGCAGGGGGCGCGCATGAAAAACTGTTTTTT. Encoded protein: CSVAGGAHEKLFF.

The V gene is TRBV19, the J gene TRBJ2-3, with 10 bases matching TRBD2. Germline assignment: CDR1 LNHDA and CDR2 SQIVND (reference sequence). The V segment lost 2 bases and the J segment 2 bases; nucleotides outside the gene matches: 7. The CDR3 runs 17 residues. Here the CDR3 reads CASSISLAGPFTDTQYF. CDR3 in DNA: TGTGCCAGTAGTATATCACTAGCGGGACCTTTCACAGATACGCAGTATTTT.

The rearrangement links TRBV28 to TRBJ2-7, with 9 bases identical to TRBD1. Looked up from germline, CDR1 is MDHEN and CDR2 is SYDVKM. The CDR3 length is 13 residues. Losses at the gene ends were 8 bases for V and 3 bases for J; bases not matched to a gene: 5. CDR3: CASSSGQGYEQYF. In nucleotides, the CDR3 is TGTGCCAGCTCCTCGGGACAGGGCTACGAGCAGTACTTC.

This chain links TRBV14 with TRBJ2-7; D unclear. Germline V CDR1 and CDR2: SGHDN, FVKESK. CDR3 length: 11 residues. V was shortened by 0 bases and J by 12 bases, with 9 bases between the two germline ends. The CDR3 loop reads CASSQDTLPYF. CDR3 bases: TGTGCCAGCAGCCAAGATACTTTGCCGTACTTC.

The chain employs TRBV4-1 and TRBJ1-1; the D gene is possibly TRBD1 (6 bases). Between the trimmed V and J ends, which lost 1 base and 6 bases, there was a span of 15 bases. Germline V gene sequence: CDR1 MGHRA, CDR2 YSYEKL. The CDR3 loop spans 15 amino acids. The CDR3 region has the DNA TGCGCCAGCAGCCAAGTGGGCAGGGGAAGGGCTGAAGCTTTCTTT. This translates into CASSQVGRGRAEAFF.

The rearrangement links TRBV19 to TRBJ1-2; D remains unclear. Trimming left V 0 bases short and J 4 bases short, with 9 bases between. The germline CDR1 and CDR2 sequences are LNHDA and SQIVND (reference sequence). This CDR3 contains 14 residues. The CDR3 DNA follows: TGTGCCAGTAGTATAGAGGGCAGATCCTATGGCTACACCTTC. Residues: CASSIEGRSYGYTF.